The present T cell receptor (beta chain) was sequenced within a study of blood T cell repertoires in COVID-19. The overall study: There were acute and convalescent COVID-19 samples, and they came from the United States, Italy and Spain. The analysed material was cDNA or gDNA that came from T cells, B-cell-depleted T cells, or PBMCs.

Authors' methods: Estimation of nucleated cell counts relied on the amplification of reference gene primers. The assay was immunoSEQ multiplex PCR, and TCRdb's table has in-frame clones only and misses some. For V, J and clone size, that table is used; D and trimming come from the DNA. The sample holds 55,000 or so clones, around nine tenths seen once. V lost 3 bases and J 7 bases, leaving 10 bases between the germline ends. The CDR3 is 13 residues long. Per the germline V gene, CDR1 is LNHDA and CDR2 is SQIVND (reference sequence). The sample consisted of peripheral blood. This rearrangement joins TRBV19 to TRBJ1-5; TRBD1 might be the D (6 bases). This clonotype was sampled from a man in his 60s with active COVID-19. Here the CDR3 reads CASSMGARQPQHF. The CDR3 DNA follows: TGTGCCAGTAGTATGGGGGCTAGACAGCCCCAGCATTTT.